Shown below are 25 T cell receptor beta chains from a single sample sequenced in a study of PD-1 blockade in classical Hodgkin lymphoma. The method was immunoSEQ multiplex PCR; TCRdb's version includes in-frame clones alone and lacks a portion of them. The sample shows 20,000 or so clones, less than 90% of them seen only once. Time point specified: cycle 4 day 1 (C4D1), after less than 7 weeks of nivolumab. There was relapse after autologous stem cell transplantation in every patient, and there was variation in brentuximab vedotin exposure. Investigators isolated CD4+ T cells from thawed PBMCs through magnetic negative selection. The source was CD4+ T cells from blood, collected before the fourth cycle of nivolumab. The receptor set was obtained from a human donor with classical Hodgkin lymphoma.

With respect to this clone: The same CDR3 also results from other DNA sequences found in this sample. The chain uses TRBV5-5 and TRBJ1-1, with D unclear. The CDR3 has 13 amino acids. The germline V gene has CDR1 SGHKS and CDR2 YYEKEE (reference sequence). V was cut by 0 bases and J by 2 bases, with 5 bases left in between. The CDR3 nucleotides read TGTGCCAGCAGCTTGGGAGTTAACACTGAAGCTTTCTTT. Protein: CASSLGVNTEAFF.

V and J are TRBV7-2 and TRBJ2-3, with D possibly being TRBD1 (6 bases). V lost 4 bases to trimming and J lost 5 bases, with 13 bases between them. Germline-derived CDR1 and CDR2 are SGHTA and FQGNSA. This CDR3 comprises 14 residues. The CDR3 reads CASSYGGAGDTQYF. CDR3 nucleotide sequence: TGTGCCAGCAGCTATGGGGGCGCCGGAGATACGCAGTATTTT.

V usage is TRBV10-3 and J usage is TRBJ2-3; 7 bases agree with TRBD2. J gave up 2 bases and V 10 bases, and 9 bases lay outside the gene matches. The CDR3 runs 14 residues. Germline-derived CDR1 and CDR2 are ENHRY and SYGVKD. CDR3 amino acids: CATAWGGFTDTQYF. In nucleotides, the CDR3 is TGTGCCACGGCTTGGGGGGGATTCACAGATACGCAGTATTTT.

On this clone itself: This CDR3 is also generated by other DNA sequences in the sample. This CDR3 is CASSTRQGYYEQYF. The CDR3 bases are TGTGCCAGCAGCACCCGACAGGGTTACTACGAGCAGTACTTC. This chain connects TRBV14 to TRBJ2-7; TRBD1 matches 7 bases. The CDR3 has 14 residues. With 5 bases clipped from V and 3 bases from J, the junction kept 7 bases outside the gene matches. CDR1 and CDR2 (germline): SGHDN, FVKESK.

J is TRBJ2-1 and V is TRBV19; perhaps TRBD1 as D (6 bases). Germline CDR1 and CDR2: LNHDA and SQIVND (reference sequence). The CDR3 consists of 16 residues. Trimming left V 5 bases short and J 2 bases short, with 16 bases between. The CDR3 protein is CASSASTRGPYNEQFF. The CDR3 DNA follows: TGTGCCAGTAGTGCCTCGACCAGGGGTCCCTACAATGAGCAGTTCTTC.

The CDR3 sequence: CASSSGGRGTSYNEQFF. The CDR3 DNA follows: TGCGCCAGCAGCTCTGGCGGGCGGGGTACATCCTACAATGAGCAGTTCTTC. This rearrangement joins TRBV5-1 to TRBJ2-1, with D possibly TRBD2 on 6 matching bases. Trimming shortened V by 3 bases and J by 1 base, and 17 bases separated the two germline ends. The CDR3 is 17 residues long. Germline V gene lookup returns CDR1 SGHRS and CDR2 YFSETQ.

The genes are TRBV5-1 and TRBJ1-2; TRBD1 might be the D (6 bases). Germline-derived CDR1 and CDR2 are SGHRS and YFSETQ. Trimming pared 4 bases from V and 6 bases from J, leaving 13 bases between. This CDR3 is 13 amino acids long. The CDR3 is CASSPGQRDGYTF. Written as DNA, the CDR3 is TGCGCCAGCAGCCCGGGACAACGCGATGGCTACACCTTC.

CDR3 sequence: CASSQDGQGHYGYTF. CDR3 coding DNA: TGCGCCAGCAGCCAAGACGGGCAGGGCCACTATGGCTACACCTTC. The gene calls are TRBV4-3 and TRBJ1-2, with D maybe TRBD1 (5 bases). Per the germline V gene, CDR1 is LGHNA and CDR2 is YSLEER. The germline V and J ends were trimmed by 0 bases and 3 bases, with 11 bases remaining between them. CDR3 length: 15 amino acids.

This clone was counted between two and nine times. The CDR3 nucleotides read TGTGCCAGCTCACCACGCAGGGGCAATCAGCCCCAGCATTTT. Protein product: CASSPRRGNQPQHF. J is TRBJ1-5 and V is TRBV18; D may be TRBD1 (5 bases). Germline values: CDR1 KGHSH, CDR2 LQKENI. V was cut by 1 base and J by 2 bases, with 6 bases left in between. There are 14 residues in the CDR3.

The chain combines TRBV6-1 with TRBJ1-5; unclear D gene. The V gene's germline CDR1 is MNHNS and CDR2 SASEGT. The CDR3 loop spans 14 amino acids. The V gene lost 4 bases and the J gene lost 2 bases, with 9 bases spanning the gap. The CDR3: CASSASGRNQPQHF. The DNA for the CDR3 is TGTGCCAGCAGTGCCTCCGGGCGCAATCAGCCCCAGCATTTT.

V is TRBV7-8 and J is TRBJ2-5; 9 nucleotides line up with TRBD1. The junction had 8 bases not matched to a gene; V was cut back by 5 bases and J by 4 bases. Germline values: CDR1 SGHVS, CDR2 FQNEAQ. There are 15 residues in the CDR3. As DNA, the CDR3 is TGTGCCAGCAGCCCTACCACAGGGGGCGGAGAGACCCAGTACTTC. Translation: CASSPTTGGGETQYF.

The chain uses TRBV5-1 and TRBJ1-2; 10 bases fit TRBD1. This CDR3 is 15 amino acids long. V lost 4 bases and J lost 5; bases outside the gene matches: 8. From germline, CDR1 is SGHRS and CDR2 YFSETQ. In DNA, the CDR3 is TGCGCCAGCAGCCCCCGTCCGGGACAGGGGTATGGCTACACCTTC. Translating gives CASSPRPGQGYGYTF.

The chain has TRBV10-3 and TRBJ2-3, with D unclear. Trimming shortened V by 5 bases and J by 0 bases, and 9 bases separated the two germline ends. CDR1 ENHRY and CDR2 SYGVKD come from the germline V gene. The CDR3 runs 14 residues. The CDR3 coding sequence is TGTGCCATCAGTAGCCGCAATAGCACAGATACGCAGTATTTT. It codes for CAISSRNSTDTQYF.

The CDR3 sequence: CASSTPQGNYEQYF. CDR3 bases: TGTGCCAGCAGCACGCCACAGGGGAACTACGAGCAGTACTTC. This chain links TRBV7-9 with TRBJ2-7, with 7 bases identical to TRBD1. The length of the CDR3 is 14 residues. Germline V gives CDR1 SEHNR, CDR2 FQNEAQ (reference sequence). Unmatched junction bases numbered 7, after V lost 5 bases and J lost 3 bases.

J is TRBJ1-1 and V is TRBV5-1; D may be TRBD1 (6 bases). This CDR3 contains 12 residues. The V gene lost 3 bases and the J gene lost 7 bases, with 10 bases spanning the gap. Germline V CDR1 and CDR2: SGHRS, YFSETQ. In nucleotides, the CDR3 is TGCGCCAGCAGCTCATCAGGGGTTGAAGCTTTCTTT. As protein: CASSSSGVEAFF.

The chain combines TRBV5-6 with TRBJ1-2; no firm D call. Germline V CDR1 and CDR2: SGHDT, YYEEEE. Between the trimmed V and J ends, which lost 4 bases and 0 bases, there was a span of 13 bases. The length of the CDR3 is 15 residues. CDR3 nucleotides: TGTGCCAGCAGCGGGCCGGGTTCAACTAACTATGGCTACACCTTC. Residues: CASSGPGSTNYGYTF.

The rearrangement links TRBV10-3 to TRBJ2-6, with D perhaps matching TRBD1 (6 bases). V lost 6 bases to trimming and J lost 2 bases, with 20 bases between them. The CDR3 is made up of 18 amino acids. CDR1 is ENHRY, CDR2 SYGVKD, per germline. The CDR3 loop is CAISILGHKQTGANVLTF. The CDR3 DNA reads TGTGCCATCAGCATTCTGGGACACAAACAAACTGGGGCCAACGTCCTGACTTTC.

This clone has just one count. The CDR3 DNA reads as TGTGCCACCAGCAGAGGAATCGGCTACACCTTC. Protein: CATSRGIGYTF. This chain joins TRBV15 and TRBJ1-2; D is unresolved. V gave up 1 base and J gave up 8 bases, with 5 bases separating them. The CDR3 has 11 residues. Germline values: CDR1 LNHNV, CDR2 YYDKDF (reference sequence).

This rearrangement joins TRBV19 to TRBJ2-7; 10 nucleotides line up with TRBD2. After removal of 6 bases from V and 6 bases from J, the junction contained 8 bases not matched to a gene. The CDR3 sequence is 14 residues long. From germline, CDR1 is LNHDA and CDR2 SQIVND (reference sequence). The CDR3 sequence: CASSDSGRGLEQYF. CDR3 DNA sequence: TGTGCCAGTAGCGACAGCGGGAGGGGTCTCGAGCAGTACTTC.

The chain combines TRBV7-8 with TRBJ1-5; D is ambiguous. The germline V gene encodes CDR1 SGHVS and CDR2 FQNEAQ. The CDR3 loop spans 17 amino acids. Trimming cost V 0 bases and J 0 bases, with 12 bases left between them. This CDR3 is CASSLAATLASNQPQHF. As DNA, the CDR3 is TGTGCCAGCAGCTTAGCAGCGACACTGGCTAGCAATCAGCCCCAGCATTTT.

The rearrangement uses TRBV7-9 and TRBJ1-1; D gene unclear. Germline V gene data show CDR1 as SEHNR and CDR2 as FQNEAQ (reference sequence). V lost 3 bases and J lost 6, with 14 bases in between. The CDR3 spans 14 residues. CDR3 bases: TGTGCCAGCAGCTTTGAAGGCAGGTTATCTGAAGCTTTCTTT. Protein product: CASSFEGRLSEAFF.

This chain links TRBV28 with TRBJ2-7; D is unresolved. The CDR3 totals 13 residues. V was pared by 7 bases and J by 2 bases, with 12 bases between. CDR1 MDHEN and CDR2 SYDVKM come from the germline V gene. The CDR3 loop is CASTPAPPYEQYF. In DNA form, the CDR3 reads TGTGCCAGCACCCCAGCCCCTCCCTACGAGCAGTACTTC. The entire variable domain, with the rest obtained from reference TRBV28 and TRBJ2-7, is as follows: DVKVTQSSRYLVKRTGEKVFLECVQDMDHENMFWYRQDPGLGLRLIYFSYDVKMKEKGDIPEGYSVSREKKERFSLILESASTNQTSMYLCASTPAPPYEQYFGPGTRLTVT.

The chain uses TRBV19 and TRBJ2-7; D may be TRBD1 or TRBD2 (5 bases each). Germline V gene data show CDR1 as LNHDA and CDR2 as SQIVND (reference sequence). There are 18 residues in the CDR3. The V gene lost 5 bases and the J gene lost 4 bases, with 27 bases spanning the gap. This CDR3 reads CASSSPSADPGPLYEQYF. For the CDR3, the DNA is TGTGCCAGTAGTTCACCTTCAGCCGACCCGGGACCTCTATACGAGCAGTACTTC.

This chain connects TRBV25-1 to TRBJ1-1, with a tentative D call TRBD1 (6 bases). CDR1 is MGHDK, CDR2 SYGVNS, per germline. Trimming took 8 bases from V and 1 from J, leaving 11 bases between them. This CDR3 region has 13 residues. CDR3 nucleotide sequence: TGTGCCAGCCAAACAGGGAGGAACACTGAAGCTTTCTTT. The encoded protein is CASQTGRNTEAFF.

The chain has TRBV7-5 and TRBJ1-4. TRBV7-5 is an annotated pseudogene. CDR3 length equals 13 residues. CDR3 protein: CARSWERDEKLFF. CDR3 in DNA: TGTGCCAGAAGCTGGGAGAGAGACGAAAAACTGTTTTTT.